A single sample is the source of the 17 T cell receptor beta chains below, sequenced in a study of persistence of HIV-infected CD4 T cells. Cells were stimulated with CMV-infected fibroblast lysates at 8 to 10 ug/mL. Memory cells lacking CD40L and CD69 with high CD45RO were sorted. The libraries were made with immunoSEQ version 4 in survey mode. Clones were sequenced by immunoSEQ multiplex PCR, and TCRdb holds only the in-frame ones, with some missing. In the table there are 25,000 to 35,000 clones, almost 85% of which are singletons. No antigen is known for these receptors. Here the sequenced sample was CD4+ T cells sorted from PBMCs after approximately 18-hour stimulation, taken from a patient who received antiretroviral therapy. The receptors derive from an adult man with HIV who was CMV-seropositive.

V gene TRBV7-9 combines with J gene TRBJ1-2; no definite D call. The germline CDR1 and CDR2 sequences are SEHNR and FQNEAQ (reference sequence). V gave up 3 bases and J gave up 2 bases, with 7 bases separating them. The CDR3 loop spans 13 amino acids. In DNA, the CDR3 is TGTGCCAGCAGCTTGAACGGCAACTATGGCTACACCTTC. Protein: CASSLNGNYGYTF.

The rearrangement links TRBV19 to TRBJ1-1, with 10 bases matching TRBD1. J was trimmed by 3 bases and V by 5 bases; bases with no gene match: 6. Germline loops: CDR1 LNHDA, CDR2 SQIVND (reference sequence). CDR3 length: 15 amino acids. CDR3 region: CASSVWDRGDTEAFF. CDR3 nucleotides: TGTGCCAGTAGTGTTTGGGACAGGGGAGACACTGAAGCTTTCTTT.

This sequence joins TRBV20-1 and TRBJ1-4, with D hard to call. This CDR3 is built from 11 residues. Germline V gene lookup returns CDR1 DFQATT and CDR2 SNEGSKA (reference sequence). V was trimmed by 6 bases and J by 8 bases, leaving 10 bases between them. This CDR3 reads CSAQDLEKLFF. The CDR3 nucleotides are TGCAGTGCGCAGGATCTGGAAAAACTGTTTTTT.

The chain carries TRBV6-5 and TRBJ2-5; 8 nucleotides match TRBD1. The CDR3 covers 14 residues. The J segment lost 4 bases and the V segment lost 2 bases, leaving 3 bases of the junction unmatched. Germline CDR1 and CDR2: MNHEY and SVGAGI. DNA for the CDR3: TGTGCCAGCAGTTACGCCGACAGGGGAGAGACCCAGTACTTC. Amino acid sequence: CASSYADRGETQYF.

This clone was detected a few times. The chain combines TRBV28 with TRBJ2-1; D is uncertain. CDR1 is MDHEN and CDR2 is SYDVKM in the germline V gene. Trimming took 1 base from V and 8 from J, leaving 21 bases between them. The CDR3 loop spans 17 amino acids. This chain's CDR3 is CASSLSGRAEGWDEQFF. CDR3 sequence (DNA): TGTGCCAGCAGTTTATCCGGTCGGGCAGAAGGGTGGGATGAGCAGTTCTTC.

The chain combines TRBV3-1 (or the pseudogene TRBV3-2) with TRBJ2-7, with D unclear. This CDR3 spans 14 amino acids. Germline assignment: CDR1 LGHDT and CDR2 YNNKEL (reference sequence). V was cut by 1 base and J by 6 bases, with 13 bases left in between. The CDR3 region is CASSQVASTGEQYF. The CDR3 nucleotides are TGTGCCAGCAGCCAAGTCGCTTCGACGGGCGAGCAGTACTTC.

Here the CDR3 DNA reads TGTGCCAGCAGCTTTGGACAGGGGGTGGTGAACACTGAAGCTTTCTTT. Translation: CASSFGQGVVNTEAFF. The V and J genes are TRBV5-5 and TRBJ1-1; 10 nucleotides align to TRBD1. Per germline, CDR1 SGHKS and CDR2 YYEKEE (reference sequence). V shed 2 bases, J shed 0 bases, and the junction held 4 bases outside the gene matches. The CDR3 runs to 16 residues.

The chain combines TRBV21-1 with TRBJ2-3; the DNA was not compared with TRBD2, the D call given in the table. TRBV21-1 is designated a pseudogene. CDR3 length: 18 residues. CDR3 coding DNA: TGTGCCAGCATCCACAAAGTGGCTAGCGGGGGGGCCAAAGATACGCAGTATTTT. Its translation is CASIHKVASGGAKDTQYF.

The chain links TRBV4-1 to TRBJ1-2; weak D call: TRBD1 (5 bases). Trimming left V 0 bases short and J 8 bases short, with 10 bases between. The CDR3 runs 13 residues. CDR1 MGHRA and CDR2 YSYEKL come from the germline V gene. In nucleotides, the CDR3 is TGCGCCAGCAGCCAAGATAGGGGAAGGGGCTACACCTTC. Encoded protein: CASSQDRGRGYTF.

The rearrangement links TRBV28 to TRBJ2-3, with D possibly matching TRBD1 (5 bases). The germline V and J ends were trimmed by 4 bases and 3 bases, with 20 bases remaining between them. CDR1 MDHEN and CDR2 SYDVKM come from the germline V gene. This CDR3 has 17 residues. The CDR3 region is CASSSPLVSRATDTQYF. As DNA, the CDR3 is TGTGCCAGCAGTTCACCCCTCGTGTCCAGGGCTACAGATACGCAGTATTTT.

This clone was observed once. The J gene is TRBJ2-1, the V gene TRBV11-3, with D possibly TRBD2 on 6 matching bases. Trimming took off 1 base at V and 2 bases at J, with 12 bases between the two ends. This CDR3 contains 16 residues. The V gene's germline CDR1 is SGHNT and CDR2 YENEEA. CDR3 bases: TGTGCCAGCAGCTTAGGCGGGGAGACGACCTACAATGAGCAGTTCTTC. It is translated as CASSLGGETTYNEQFF.

The genes are TRBV3-1 (or the pseudogene TRBV3-2) and TRBJ2-1; D is unresolved. The CDR3 is 12 amino acids. Germline V gives CDR1 LGHDT, CDR2 YNNKEL (reference sequence). V lost 8 bases and J lost 3, with 8 bases in between. The CDR3, as DNA: TGTGCCAGCGGTGGTTTCTACAATGAGCAGTTCTTC. Protein sequence: CASGGFYNEQFF.

The CDR3 is CASSSQPQTEQETQYF. The CDR3, as DNA: TGTGCCAGTAGTTCACAACCGCAAACAGAGCAAGAGACCCAGTACTTC. The chain joins TRBV19 to TRBJ2-5; D is unresolved. Germline V gene data show CDR1 as LNHDA and CDR2 as SQIVND (reference sequence). The CDR3 contains 16 residues. The V and J ends lost 5 bases and 2 bases respectively, with 18 bases between them.

This chain links TRBV3-1 (or the pseudogene TRBV3-2) with TRBJ2-3; D could derive from TRBD1 or TRBD2 (5 bases each). The CDR3 is 15 residues long. V gave up 0 bases and J gave up 1 base, with 8 bases separating them. Germline V lookup: CDR1 LGHDT, CDR2 YNNKEL (reference sequence). Written as DNA, the CDR3 is TGTGCCAGCAGCCAAGAGGGACGGGGCACAGATACGCAGTATTTT. The encoded protein is CASSQEGRGTDTQYF.

The genes are TRBV7-2 and TRBJ2-3, with D unresolved. The CDR3 runs 13 residues. Trimming stripped 1 base from V and 2 bases from J, with 4 bases between. The germline V gene encodes CDR1 SGHTA and CDR2 FQGNSA. The CDR3 loop is CASSLGHTDTQYF. CDR3 bases: TGTGCCAGCAGCTTAGGTCACACAGATACGCAGTATTTT.

The rearrangement joins TRBV5-1 to TRBJ1-2; 12 bases map to TRBD1. The CDR3 runs to 17 residues. J was trimmed by 5 bases and V by 3 bases; bases with no gene match: 11. Germline-derived CDR1 and CDR2 are SGHRS and YFSETQ. CDR3 bases: TGCGCCAGCAGCTCCGGGACAGGGGGCTTTTTATGGTATGGCTACACCTTC. Protein: CASSSGTGGFLWYGYTF.

The CDR3 loop reads CASSPQMAGEQYF. The CDR3 DNA is TGTGCCAGCTCACCACAAATGGCCGGCGAGCAGTACTTC. The rearrangement links TRBV18 to TRBJ2-7; unclear D gene. Germline-derived CDR1 and CDR2 are KGHSH and LQKENI. V was clipped by 1 base and J by 6 bases, with 10 bases between them. The CDR3 sequence is 13 residues long.